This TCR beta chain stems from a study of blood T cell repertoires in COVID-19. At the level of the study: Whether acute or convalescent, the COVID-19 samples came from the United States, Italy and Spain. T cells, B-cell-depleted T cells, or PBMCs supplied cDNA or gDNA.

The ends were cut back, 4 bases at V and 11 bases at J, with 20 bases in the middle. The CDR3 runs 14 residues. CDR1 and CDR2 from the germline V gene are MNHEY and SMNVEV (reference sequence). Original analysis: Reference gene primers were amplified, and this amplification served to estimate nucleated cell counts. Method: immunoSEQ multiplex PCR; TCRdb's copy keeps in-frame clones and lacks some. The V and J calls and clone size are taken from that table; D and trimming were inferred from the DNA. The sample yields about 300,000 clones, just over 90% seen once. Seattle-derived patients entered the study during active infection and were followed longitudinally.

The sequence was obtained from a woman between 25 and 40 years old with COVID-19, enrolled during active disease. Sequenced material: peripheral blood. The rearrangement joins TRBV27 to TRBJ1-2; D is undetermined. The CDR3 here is CASSSPGNPPRYTF. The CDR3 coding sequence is TGTGCCAGCAGTTCCCCCGGGAACCCTCCCCGTTACACCTTC.